This TCR beta chain was observed in a study of blood T cell repertoires in COVID-19. Study summary: Researchers got acute and convalescent COVID-19 samples from the United States, Italy and Spain. The analysed material was cDNA or gDNA that came from T cells, B-cell-depleted T cells, or PBMCs.

In the authors' workflow: Reference gene primer amplification gave estimated nucleated cell counts. TCRdb's copy holds only in-frame clones and misses some; the assay was immunoSEQ multiplex PCR. V and J calls and clone size are given by that table; D and trimming were obtained from the DNA. The sample carries approximately 89,000 clones, approximately 72% recorded once. With 6 bases clipped from V and 0 bases from J, the junction kept 5 bases outside the gene matches. The CDR3 sequence is 15 residues long. Per germline, CDR1 MNHNY and CDR2 SVGAGI (reference sequence). This rearrangement joins TRBV6-6 to TRBJ2-4, with TRBD1 matching over 7 bases. Sequences were obtained from peripheral blood. The receptor was isolated from a man in his 70s with acute or convalescent COVID-19. CDR3 sequence (DNA): TGTGCCAGCAGCGTACAGGGGCTAGCCAAAAACATTCAGTACTTC. Translating it yields CASSVQGLAKNIQYF.